The 30 T cell receptor beta chains reported below all come from one sample, sequenced in a study of T cell repertoires in cytomegalovirus infection. MiXCR was run by TCRdb on the reads, yielding one entry per CDR3 protein. There are 130,000 or so distinct CDR3 sequences in the sample; 5.5% to 7% occur only once, and under 20% lies in the top ten. The sample was PBMCs. The receptors were gathered from a human donor in good health (CMV status not recorded). Some clones in this sample may be carry-over from other donors' samples.

This clonotype was counted ten times or more. The rearrangement uses TRBV7-2 and TRBJ2-3; the match to TRBD2 covers 7 bases. The V gene's germline CDR1 is SGHTA and CDR2 FQGNSA. The trim removed 3 bases at V and 4 bases at J, leaving 22 bases unmatched. The CDR3 runs to 20 residues. CDR3 residues: CASSFRGTGLVFTPPDTQYF. The CDR3 nucleotides read TGTGCCAGCAGCTTTCGTGGAACAGGACTAGTATTCACCCCCCCAGATACGCAGTATTTT.

This clonotype was counted only a few times. The rearrangement links TRBV20-1 to TRBJ1-3, with TRBD1 matching over 7 bases. The ends lost 7 bases at V and 0 bases at J; junction bases unmatched: 6. Germline CDR1 is DFQATT and CDR2 is SNEGSKA (reference sequence). The CDR3 has 14 amino acids. In DNA form, the CDR3 reads TGCAGTGTTATGGCAGGGGGCTCTGGAAACACCATATATTTT. Protein sequence: CSVMAGGSGNTIYF.

This clonotype was detected ten times or more. The chain has TRBV11-1 and TRBJ2-1; D tentatively reads TRBD1 or TRBD2 (5 bases each). The CDR3 is made up of 16 amino acids. With 5 bases removed from V and 0 bases from J, the gap between germline ends came to 14 bases. Germline V gene sequence: CDR1 SGHAT, CDR2 FQDESV (reference sequence). In nucleotides, the CDR3 is TGTGCCAGCAGCCCAGAGGGACCGAGCTCCTACAATGAGCAGTTCTTC. Encoded protein: CASSPEGPSSYNEQFF.

This clonotype showed up just a few times. The CDR3 sequence is CASSPAGSNEQFF. As DNA, the CDR3 is TGTGCCAGCAGCCCGGCGGGGAGCAATGAGCAGTTCTTC. This rearrangement joins TRBV7-3 to TRBJ2-1, with D perhaps matching TRBD2 (6 bases). Per germline, CDR1 SGHTA and CDR2 FQGTGA. Trimming took 5 bases from V and 6 from J, leaving 11 bases between them. The CDR3 runs to 13 residues.

In this sample, this clonotype turned up many times. The chain has TRBV7-3 and TRBJ1-1; D remains unclear. The CDR3 runs to 13 residues. Germline V gives CDR1 SGHTA, CDR2 FQGTGA. V was pared by 1 base and J by 4 bases, with 7 bases between. The CDR3 DNA reads as TGTGCCAGCAGCTTAAACTTGGGCACTGAAGCTTTCTTT. It yields the protein CASSLNLGTEAFF.

This clonotype has at least ten counts. The chain uses TRBV28 and TRBJ2-7; no definite D call. The CDR3 sequence is 12 residues long. Between the trimmed V and J ends, which lost 6 bases and 0 bases, there was a span of 6 bases. From germline, CDR1 is MDHEN and CDR2 SYDVKM. The CDR3 DNA is TGTGCCAGCAGCCTTTACTCCTACGAGCAGTACTTC. It is translated as CASSLYSYEQYF. The full variable domain, in which reference TRBV28 and TRBJ2-7 provide the parts outside the CDR3, is DVKVTQSSRYLVKRTGEKVFLECVQDMDHENMFWYRQDPGLGLRLIYFSYDVKMKEKGDIPEGYSVSREKKERFSLILESASTNQTSMYLCASSLYSYEQYFGPGTRLTVT.

This clonotype was found a few times. The chain recombines TRBV7-2 with TRBJ2-3, with TRBD1 matching 9 bases. Germline V lookup: CDR1 SGHTA, CDR2 FQGNSA. V shed 5 bases and J 2 bases; nucleotides not matched to a gene: 11. The CDR3 spans 17 residues. The CDR3 loop is CASSSRSGTGITDTQYF. DNA for the CDR3: TGTGCCAGCAGCAGCCGGAGCGGGACAGGGATCACAGATACGCAGTATTTT.

The gene calls are TRBV14 and TRBJ1-5; TRBD1 matches 7 bases. Germline assignment: CDR1 SGHDN and CDR2 FVKESK. The CDR3 spans 18 residues. Trimming cost V 4 bases and J 0 bases; bases outside gene matches: 12. In nucleotides, the CDR3 is TGTGCCAGCAGCCGGGGACAGACGTCTTGGCATAGCAATCAGCCCCAGCATTTT. It is translated as CASSRGQTSWHSNQPQHF.

In its sample, this clonotype was seen many times. The J gene is TRBJ2-6, the V gene TRBV5-4; D is possibly TRBD2 (5 bases). This CDR3 comprises 15 residues. CDR1 and CDR2 (germline): SGHNT, YYREEE (reference sequence). V lost 4 bases, J lost 5 bases, and 13 bases lay in between. The CDR3 loop reads CASSPDGGWANVLTF. The CDR3 DNA sequence: TGTGCCAGCAGCCCGGACGGAGGCTGGGCCAACGTCCTGACTTTC.

This clonotype was recorded at least ten times. V and J are TRBV5-6 and TRBJ2-1; D is unresolved. CDR3 length: 14 residues. V lost 6 bases to trimming and J lost 1 base, with 11 bases between them. CDR1 is SGHDT and CDR2 is YYEEEE in the germline V gene. The CDR3 coding sequence is TGTGCCAGCACCCTCGTTGCATCCTACAATGAGCAGTTCTTC. Its protein product is CASTLVASYNEQFF. The entire variable domain, with the rest obtained from reference TRBV5-6 and TRBJ2-1, is as follows: DAGVTQSPTHLIKTRGQQVTLRCSPKSGHDTVSWYQQALGQGPQFIFQYYEEEERQRGNFPDRFSGHQFPNYSSELNVNALLLGDSALYLCASTLVASYNEQFFGPGTRLTVL.

This clonotype has at least ten counts. J is TRBJ1-1 and V is TRBV29-1; D remains ambiguous. V gave up 5 bases and J gave up 10 bases, with 17 bases separating them. The CDR3 length is 12 residues. Germline loops: CDR1 SQVTM, CDR2 ANQGSEA. CDR3 sequence reads: CSVIKGSSGAFF. CDR3 coding DNA: TGCAGCGTTATCAAGGGCTCCTCGGGAGCTTTCTTT.

This chain links TRBV7-2 with TRBJ1-4; 9 positions match TRBD1. This CDR3 has 14 residues. Unmatched junction bases numbered 7, after V lost 4 bases and J lost 10 bases. Germline V gene lookup returns CDR1 SGHTA and CDR2 FQGNSA. The CDR3 DNA follows: TGTGCCAGCAGCTCCTGGACAGGGGTGGCAAAACTGTTTTTT. This sequence encodes CASSSWTGVAKLFF.

The table lists this clonotype with many counts. The chain is built from TRBV18 and TRBJ1-5, with TRBD1 as a possible D gene (5 bases). The CDR3 spans 13 residues. V was shortened by 3 bases and J by 5 bases, with 8 bases between the two germline ends. CDR1 is KGHSH, CDR2 LQKENI, per germline. In DNA, the CDR3 is TGTGCCAGCTCACCTGGAGGGGATCAGCCCCAGCATTTT. Protein product: CASSPGGDQPQHF.

This clonotype has a count of ten or more. This rearrangement joins TRBV7-2 to TRBJ2-7, with 9 bases identical to TRBD2. The CDR3 is 16 residues long. The germline V gene has CDR1 SGHTA and CDR2 FQGNSA. The V segment lost 4 bases and the J segment 5 bases; nucleotides outside the gene matches: 12. The CDR3, as DNA: TGTGCCAGCAGCTCCAACCCAGCGGGGGGTCAGGACGAGCAGTACTTC. Its translation is CASSSNPAGGQDEQYF.

The sample holds many counts of this clonotype. This rearrangement joins TRBV7-2 to TRBJ2-3; D gene uncertain. Germline CDR1 is SGHTA and CDR2 is FQGNSA. Trimming took 8 bases from V and 8 from J, leaving 20 bases between them. This CDR3 has 14 residues. As DNA, the CDR3 is TGTGCCAGCGGTACTTATATCGGACGCTCTACGCAGTATTTT. Amino acids: CASGTYIGRSTQYF.

This clonotype has a count of ten or more. The chain employs TRBV7-2 and TRBJ1-2; D gene uncertain. CDR3 length equals 14 residues. The V end lost 3 bases, the J end lost 8 bases, and 16 bases lay between the germline ends. Germline V gene data show CDR1 as SGHTA and CDR2 as FQGNSA. The CDR3 is CASSFSSQDSGYTF. The CDR3 bases are TGTGCCAGCAGCTTCTCTTCGCAGGATAGCGGCTACACCTTC.

This clonotype was picked up many times. The rearrangement joins TRBV6-2 or TRBV6-3 to TRBJ2-2; D gene unclear. This CDR3 contains 17 residues. Germline lookup yields CDR1 MNHEY and CDR2 SVGEGT. V lost 0 bases and J lost 1, with 12 bases in between. CDR3 sequence reads: CASSYSILRKNTGELFF. CDR3 in DNA: TGTGCCAGCAGTTACTCGATTTTACGCAAGAACACCGGGGAGCTGTTTTTT.

This clonotype has a count of ten or more. This rearrangement joins TRBV7-9 to TRBJ2-5, with 10 bases matching TRBD2. Germline values: CDR1 SEHNR, CDR2 FQNEAQ (reference sequence). The trim removed 5 bases at V and 1 base at J, leaving 10 bases unmatched. The CDR3 totals 17 residues. This chain's CDR3 is CASSVRALAGVQETQYF. As DNA, the CDR3 is TGTGCCAGCAGCGTAAGGGCCCTAGCGGGAGTCCAAGAGACCCAGTACTTC.

This clonotype was detected ten times or more. The chain couples TRBV6-2 or TRBV6-3 to TRBJ2-7, with D tentatively TRBD1 or TRBD2 (5 bases each). From germline, CDR1 is MNHEY and CDR2 SVGEGT. This CDR3 is built from 15 residues. Trimming left V 4 bases short and J 4 bases short, with 17 bases between. The CDR3 loop is CASSFFGAAGYEQYF. DNA for the CDR3: TGTGCCAGCAGTTTTTTCGGGGCTGCCGGGTACGAGCAGTACTTC.

Ten or more counts support this clonotype. The chain employs TRBV25-1 and TRBJ2-5; TRBD2 matches at 8 bases. With V trimmed by 2 bases and J by 1 base, 3 bases remained unmatched. This CDR3 contains 15 residues. CDR1 and CDR2 from the germline V gene are MGHDK and SYGVNS. DNA of the CDR3: TGTGCCAGCAGTGAAAGGACTAGCCCCCAAGAGACCCAGTACTTC. Its translation is CASSERTSPQETQYF. Drawing the rest from reference TRBV25-1 and TRBJ2-5, the complete variable domain is EADIYQTPRYLVIGTGKKITLECSQTMGHDKMYWYQQDPGMELHLIHYSYGVNSTEKGDLSSESTVSRIRTEHFPLTLESARPSHTSQYLCASSERTSPQETQYFGPGTRLLVL.

This clonotype was seen many times. The chain joins TRBV11-2 to TRBJ2-2; 12 bases fit TRBD2. The germline V gene has CDR1 SGHAT and CDR2 FQNNGV. The V segment lost 4 bases and the J segment 5 bases; nucleotides outside the gene matches: 5. There are 16 residues in the CDR3. DNA for the CDR3: TGTGCCAGCAGCTCTAGCGGGGGGGCCCATACCGGGGAGCTGTTTTTT. This encodes CASSSSGGAHTGELFF.

This clonotype appeared a few times. For the CDR3, the DNA is TGCAGTGTCCCGGGGCTGAACACAGATACGCAGTATTTT. Translating it yields CSVPGLNTDTQYF. J is TRBJ2-3 and V is TRBV20-1; tentatively, D is TRBD1 or TRBD2 (5 bases each). This CDR3 contains 13 residues. The V end lost 7 bases, the J end lost 2 bases, and 13 bases lay between the germline ends. Germline V gene sequence: CDR1 DFQATT, CDR2 SNEGSKA (reference sequence).

The rearrangement links TRBV18 to TRBJ2-3, with 7 bases lining up with TRBD1. This CDR3 region has 15 residues. V gave up 4 bases and J gave up 2 bases; unmatched junction bases: 6. Looked up from germline, CDR1 is KGHSH and CDR2 is LQKENI. In nucleotides, the CDR3 is TGTGCCAGCTCACGACAGGGAATCTTCACAGATACGCAGTATTTT. Translated, it gives CASSRQGIFTDTQYF.

At least ten counts were recorded for this clonotype. V and J are TRBV7-2 and TRBJ1-1; tentatively, D is TRBD1 (6 bases). The germline V gene encodes CDR1 SGHTA and CDR2 FQGNSA. The CDR3 totals 15 residues. V gave up 5 bases and J gave up 3 bases, with 16 bases separating them. CDR3 nucleotide sequence: TGTGCCAGCAGCCCCCGTGTTGGGGGCGACACTGAAGCTTTCTTT. Encoded protein: CASSPRVGGDTEAFF.

This clonotype was counted at least ten times. The genes are TRBV19 and TRBJ1-1, with 9 bases fitting TRBD1. Germline CDR1 and CDR2: LNHDA and SQIVND (reference sequence). The CDR3 runs 14 residues. V shed 4 bases and J 8 bases; nucleotides not matched to a gene: 8. The CDR3, as DNA: TGTGCCAGTAGTACGAGGACAGGGGTAGCCGAAGCTTTCTTT. This translates into CASSTRTGVAEAFF.

This clonotype was counted ten times or more. This rearrangement joins TRBV7-2 to TRBJ2-3; 9 positions match TRBD2. V lost 2 bases, J lost 0 bases, and 6 bases stayed unmatched. Germline assignment: CDR1 SGHTA and CDR2 FQGNSA. The CDR3 runs 17 residues. The CDR3 reads CASSLNGLAGSTDTQYF. Here the CDR3 DNA reads TGTGCCAGCAGCTTAAATGGGCTAGCGGGGAGCACAGATACGCAGTATTTT.

Ten or more counts support this clonotype. The V call is TRBV20-1, the J call TRBJ2-1; possible D gene TRBD2, 5 bases. The CDR3 consists of 12 residues. Germline V gene data show CDR1 as DFQATT and CDR2 as SNEGSKA (reference sequence). V shed 0 bases and J shed 12 bases, with 12 bases lying between them. The DNA for the CDR3 is TGCAGTGCTAGAGATAGGCGTGAGGGGCAGTTCTTC. Its protein is CSARDRREGQFF.

In its sample, this clonotype was seen many times. One junction end disagrees with the germline gene, perhaps due to a read error. The chain uses TRBV7-2 and TRBJ2-1; D unresolved. CDR1 and CDR2 (germline): SGHTA, FQGNSA. CDR3 length: 11 amino acids. CDR3 coding DNA: TGTGCCAGCAGCTGGTACAGTGAGCAGTTCTTC. Translation gives CASSWYSEQFF. The entire variable domain, with the rest obtained from reference TRBV7-2 and TRBJ2-1, is as follows: GAGVSQSPSNKVTEKGKDVELRCDPISGHTALYWYRQSLGQGLEFLIYFQGNSAPDKSGLPSDRFSAERTGGSVSTLTIQRTQQEDSAVYLCASSWYSEQFFGPGTRLTVL.

This clonotype has a count of ten or more. This sequence joins TRBV3-1 and TRBJ1-3, with D possibly TRBD1 on 6 matching bases. The CDR3 loop spans 17 amino acids. Trimming removed 7 bases from V and 3 bases from J, with 22 bases in between. Germline V gene lookup returns CDR1 LGHDT and CDR2 YNNKEL (reference sequence). CDR3 in DNA: TGTGCCAGCACCGGGGGACACCTCTCAACAGTTGGAAACACCATATATTTT. Encoded protein: CASTGGHLSTVGNTIYF.

This clonotype was counted at least ten times. V usage is TRBV7-2 and J usage is TRBJ2-5, with D maybe TRBD2 (6 bases). Between the trimmed V and J ends, which lost 7 bases and 1 base, there was a span of 13 bases. Germline values: CDR1 SGHTA, CDR2 FQGNSA. This CDR3 is 14 amino acids long. The CDR3 sequence: CASKTLGLQETQYF. Written as DNA, the CDR3 is TGTGCCAGCAAGACATTGGGACTCCAAGAGACCCAGTACTTC. The entire variable domain, with the rest obtained from reference TRBV7-2 and TRBJ2-5, is as follows: GAGVSQSPSNKVTEKGKDVELRCDPISGHTALYWYRQSLGQGLEFLIYFQGNSAPDKSGLPSDRFSAERTGGSVSTLTIQRTQQEDSAVYLCASKTLGLQETQYFGPGTRLLVL.